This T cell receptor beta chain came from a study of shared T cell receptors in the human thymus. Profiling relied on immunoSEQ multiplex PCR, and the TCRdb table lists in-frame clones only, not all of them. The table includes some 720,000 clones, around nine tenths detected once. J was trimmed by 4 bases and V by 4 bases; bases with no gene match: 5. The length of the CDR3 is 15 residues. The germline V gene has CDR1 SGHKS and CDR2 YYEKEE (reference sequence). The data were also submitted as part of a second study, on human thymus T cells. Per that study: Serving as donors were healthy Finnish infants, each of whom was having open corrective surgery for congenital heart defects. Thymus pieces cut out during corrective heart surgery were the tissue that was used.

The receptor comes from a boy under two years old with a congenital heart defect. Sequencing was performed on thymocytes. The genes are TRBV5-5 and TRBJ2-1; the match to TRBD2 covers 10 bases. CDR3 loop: CASSVGLATYNEQFF. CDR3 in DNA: TGTGCCAGCAGCGTGGGACTAGCGACTTACAATGAGCAGTTCTTC.